The 2 T cell receptor beta chains below all came from one sample that was sequenced in a study of blood T cell repertoires in COVID-19. The protocol was immunoSEQ multiplex PCR, while the TCRdb copy is restricted to in-frame clones and leaves out a portion. The table shows about 200,000 clones, with about 83% occurring only once. Input material: peripheral blood. The source is a woman between 35 and 50 years old with active or convalescent COVID-19.

CDR3 DNA: TGTGCCAGCGCCCCCGGACAGGTCGGTGAAAAACTGTTTTTT. Its protein product is CASAPGQVGEKLFF. The J gene is TRBJ1-4, the V gene TRBV27; 7 nucleotides align to TRBD1. V shed 8 bases and J 7 bases; nucleotides not matched to a gene: 10. The germline V gene has CDR1 MNHEY and CDR2 SMNVEV (reference sequence). There are 14 residues in the CDR3. Based on the CDR3 plus reference TRBV27 and TRBJ1-4, the full variable domain is EAQVTQNPRYLITVTGKKLTVTCSQNMNHEYMSWYRQDPGLGLRQIYYSMNVEVTDKGDVPEGYKVSRKEKRNFPLILESPSPNQTSLYFCASAPGQVGEKLFFGSGTQLSVL.

The chain has TRBV9 and TRBJ1-6, with TRBD1 matching over 9 bases. With V trimmed by 3 bases and J by 10 bases, 8 bases remained unmatched. The CDR3 runs 15 residues. Germline V CDR1 and CDR2: SGDLS, YYNGEE. CDR3 loop: CASSGEQGARSPLHF. Written as DNA, the CDR3 is TGTGCCAGCAGCGGGGAACAGGGGGCGCGATCACCCCTCCACTTT.